These 26 T cell receptor beta chains share one sample of origin, sequenced in a study of Tregs in tolerant kidney transplant recipients. The data were produced by immunoSEQ multiplex PCR, yet TCRdb's version contains in-frame clones alone and is incomplete. This table holds around 230,000 clones, roughly 84% found once. The sequenced sample consisted of CD4+ T cells from blood. The receptors come from a human donor in good health.

This chain links TRBV7-9 with TRBJ2-3; D is ambiguous. V was shortened by 0 bases and J by 4 bases, with 17 bases between the two germline ends. This CDR3 contains 17 residues. The germline V gene has CDR1 SEHNR and CDR2 FQNEAQ (reference sequence). CDR3 coding DNA: TGTGCCAGCAGCTTAGCCCCGGGCCTAAAAGTCGCAGATACGCAGTATTTT. Translated, it gives CASSLAPGLKVADTQYF.

Comment on this clone: In this CDR3 the conserved last residue, phenylalanine or tryptophan, is missing, so a read error is likely. This sequence joins TRBV7-9 and TRBJ2-7; D is perhaps TRBD2 (5 bases). The CDR3 spans 14 residues. Trimming cost V 4 bases and J 1 base, with 11 bases left between them. The germline CDR1 and CDR2 sequences are SEHNR and FQNEAQ (reference sequence). The CDR3 loop is CASSSEGGSYEQYL. The CDR3 DNA sequence: TGTGCCAGCAGCTCAGAGGGCGGATCCTACGAGCAGTACCTC.

The V gene is TRBV20-1, the J gene TRBJ2-7; TRBD1 matches at 7 bases. J lost 7 bases, V lost 0 bases, and 0 bases had no gene match. The length of the CDR3 is 11 residues. From germline, CDR1 is DFQATT and CDR2 SNEGSKA (reference sequence). CDR3 nucleotide sequence: TGCAGTGCTAGAGAGGACAGGGAGCAGTACTTC. Protein sequence: CSAREDREQYF.

This sequence joins TRBV4-2 and TRBJ2-2; TRBD2 matches at 11 bases. Germline-derived CDR1 and CDR2 are LGHNA and YNFKEQ. V shed 3 bases, J shed 0 bases, and the junction held 9 bases outside the gene matches. The CDR3 length is 19 residues. CDR3 sequence (DNA): TGTGCCAGCAGCCACCGAGTCTCGACTAGCGGGACGAACACCGGGGAGCTGTTTTTT. Encoded protein: CASSHRVSTSGTNTGELFF.

This clone has only a few counts. The chain couples TRBV6-5 to TRBJ2-7, with D perhaps assigned TRBD1 or TRBD2 (5 bases each). The germline gives CDR1 MNHEY, CDR2 SVGAGI. The ends were cut back, 4 bases at V and 1 base at J, with 5 bases in the middle. The length of the CDR3 is 12 residues. The CDR3 loop is CASSWGSYEQYF. In nucleotides, the CDR3 is TGTGCCAGCAGTTGGGGGTCCTACGAGCAGTACTTC.

This rearrangement joins TRBV19 to TRBJ2-3, with a tentative D call TRBD1 (6 bases). Germline V CDR1 and CDR2: LNHDA, SQIVND (reference sequence). The CDR3 consists of 14 residues. Trimming left V 7 bases short and J 5 bases short, with 16 bases between. The CDR3 is CASNPAGAGDTQYF. DNA of the CDR3: TGTGCCAGTAACCCCGCAGGGGCCGGAGATACGCAGTATTTT. The full variable domain, in which reference TRBV19 and TRBJ2-3 provide the parts outside the CDR3, is DGGITQSPKYLFRKEGQNVTLSCEQNLNHDAMYWYRQDPGQGLRLIYYSQIVNDFQKGDIAEGYSVSREKKESFPLTVTSAQKNPTAFYLCASNPAGAGDTQYFGPGTRLTVL.

Comments on this clone: Other DNA variants within this sample encode the same CDR3. V and J are TRBV5-1 and TRBJ2-7, with 11 bases fitting TRBD2. Trimming removed 3 bases from V and 0 bases from J; junction bases left unmatched: 2. Per germline, CDR1 SGHRS and CDR2 YFSETQ. This CDR3 contains 15 residues. CDR3 sequence reads: CASSSLAGGSYEQYF. The CDR3, as DNA: TGCGCCAGCAGCTCCCTAGCGGGGGGCTCCTACGAGCAGTACTTC.

This rearrangement joins TRBV18 to TRBJ2-1; D may be TRBD1 or TRBD2 (5 bases each). The V end was cut by 6 bases, the J end by 5 bases, with 17 bases between. Per germline, CDR1 KGHSH and CDR2 LQKENI. The CDR3 spans 15 residues. CDR3 region: CASSPGTSLNNEQFF. CDR3 in DNA: TGTGCCAGCTCCCCCGGGACCAGCCTAAACAATGAGCAGTTCTTC.

J is TRBJ2-7 and V is TRBV7-9, with TRBD1 matching 8 bases. Germline-derived CDR1 and CDR2 are SEHNR and FQNEAQ (reference sequence). After removal of 2 bases from V and 5 bases from J, the junction contained 2 bases not matched to a gene. CDR3 size: 13 residues. The CDR3 loop reads CASSLTGGDEQYF. The CDR3 DNA is TGTGCCAGCAGCTTAACAGGGGGTGACGAGCAGTACTTC. Looking up the rest from reference TRBV7-9 and TRBJ2-7 gives the full variable domain: DTGVSQNPRHKITKRGQNVTFRCDPISEHNRLYWYRQTLGQGPEFLTYFQNEAQLEKSRLLSDRFSAERPKGSFSTLEIQRTEQGDSAMYLCASSLTGGDEQYFGPGTRLTVT.

The chain couples TRBV29-1 to TRBJ2-3; D is uncertain. The CDR3 is 12 residues long. Trimming left V 5 bases short and J 4 bases short, with 10 bases between. From germline, CDR1 is SQVTM and CDR2 ANQGSEA. CDR3 bases: TGCAGCGTTCGACCAGCATCAGATACGCAGTATTTT. Its protein product is CSVRPASDTQYF.

This chain joins TRBV6-1 and TRBJ2-7, with 12 bases lining up with TRBD2. CDR1 and CDR2 from the germline V gene are MNHNS and SASEGT. The CDR3 is 19 amino acids. The V and J ends lost 1 base and 6 bases, in that order; junction bases with no gene match: 16. The CDR3 DNA sequence: TGTGCCAGCAGTGAAGGTATACTAGCGGGAGGAGTCTACCCTTCCGAGCAGTACTTC. Its protein is CASSEGILAGGVYPSEQYF.

This clone was recorded only once. The chain carries TRBV12-2 and TRBJ2-7; the table's D call TRBD2 went unverified against the DNA. TRBV12-2 is shown as a pseudogene. CDR3 size: 15 residues. This chain's CDR3 is CASRFFGVTPYEQYF. As DNA, the CDR3 is TGTGCAAGTCGCTTCTTCGGGGTTACCCCCTACGAGCAGTACTTC.

This chain joins TRBV5-1 and TRBJ2-3; 7 bases fit TRBD1. This CDR3 comprises 14 residues. The J segment lost 1 base and the V segment lost 4 bases, leaving 3 bases of the junction unmatched. Germline CDR1 SGHRS, CDR2 YFSETQ. The CDR3 here is CASSPGTGTDTQYF. As DNA, the CDR3 is TGCGCCAGCAGCCCTGGGACAGGCACAGATACGCAGTATTTT.

The J gene is TRBJ2-1, the V gene TRBV25-1; D not certain. Germline CDR1 reads MGHDK; CDR2 reads SYGVNS. The CDR3 loop spans 17 amino acids. V lost 2 bases to trimming and J lost 7 bases, with 21 bases between them. Here the CDR3 reads CASSEAERQPPENEQFF. CDR3 nucleotide sequence: TGTGCCAGCAGTGAAGCTGAGAGGCAGCCTCCGGAGAATGAGCAGTTCTTC. The full variable domain, in which reference TRBV25-1 and TRBJ2-1 provide the parts outside the CDR3, is EADIYQTPRYLVIGTGKKITLECSQTMGHDKMYWYQQDPGMELHLIHYSYGVNSTEKGDLSSESTVSRIRTEHFPLTLESARPSHTSQYLCASSEAERQPPENEQFFGPGTRLTVL.

The chain uses TRBV7-9 and TRBJ2-1; weak D call: TRBD1 (5 bases). Germline V lookup: CDR1 SEHNR, CDR2 FQNEAQ (reference sequence). The CDR3 totals 14 residues. The V end lost 4 bases, the J end lost 5 bases, and 12 bases lay between the germline ends. The CDR3 protein is CASSSRGRDNEQFF. For the CDR3, the DNA is TGTGCCAGCAGCTCAAGGGGCCGCGACAATGAGCAGTTCTTC.

The chain joins TRBV15 to TRBJ2-7; no definite D call. V was trimmed by 1 base and J by 0 bases, leaving 4 bases between them. Germline CDR1 reads LNHNV; CDR2 reads YYDKDF (reference sequence). There are 13 residues in the CDR3. Written as DNA, the CDR3 is TGTGCCACCAGCAGAGGGTTCTCCTACGAGCAGTACTTC. Translated, it gives CATSRGFSYEQYF.

V and J are TRBV10-3 and TRBJ1-2; no reliable D call. The CDR3 extends over 14 amino acids. In germline, CDR1 is ENHRY, CDR2 SYGVKD. The ends were cut back, 10 bases at V and 7 bases at J, with 22 bases in the middle. CDR3 coding DNA: TGTGCCACGCACTCGATGCAGGACGGTGGTGGCTACACCTTC. Its translation: CATHSMQDGGGYTF.

This clone was found once. The rearrangement joins TRBV5-1 to TRBJ2-1; D remains unclear. V was pared by 4 bases and J by 5 bases, with 13 bases between. Germline V gene data show CDR1 as SGHRS and CDR2 as YFSETQ. The CDR3 contains 14 residues. Here the CDR3 DNA reads TGCGCCAGCAGCCCTCAGTCAATAAACAATGAGCAGTTCTTC. It yields the protein CASSPQSINNEQFF.

The V call is TRBV15, the J call TRBJ2-1, with TRBD2 matching 8 bases. CDR3 length: 19 amino acids. V was pared by 0 bases and J by 1 base, with 11 bases of the junction left unmatched. Germline loops: CDR1 LNHNV, CDR2 YYDKDF (reference sequence). CDR3 coding DNA: TGTGCCACCAGCAGAGATAGGGGCGGGGGGTCCCTTTCCTACAATGAGCAGTTCTTC. It yields the protein CATSRDRGGGSLSYNEQFF.

CDR3 sequence reads: CSVMSEKAFF. CDR3 nucleotide sequence: TGCAGCGTTATGTCAGAGAAAGCTTTCTTT. V usage is TRBV29-1 and J usage is TRBJ1-1; D gene unclear. Per the germline V gene, CDR1 is SQVTM and CDR2 is ANQGSEA. The CDR3 consists of 10 residues. V was clipped by 5 bases and J by 9 bases, with 10 bases between them. Drawing the rest from reference TRBV29-1 and TRBJ1-1, the complete variable domain is SAVISQKPSRDICQRGTSLTIQCQVDSQVTMMFWYRQQPGQSLTLIATANQGSEATYESGFVIDKFPISRPNLTFSTLTVSNMSPEDSSIYLCSVMSEKAFFGQGTRLTVV.

This clone was seen only a few times. The rearrangement links TRBV6-5 to TRBJ2-7; D may be TRBD1 (6 bases). V was cut by 5 bases and J by 2 bases, with 10 bases left in between. The CDR3 consists of 13 residues. From germline, CDR1 is MNHEY and CDR2 SVGAGI. The CDR3 DNA reads TGTGCCAGCAGTAGGACAGTCCCCTACGAGCAGTACTTC. This gives the protein CASSRTVPYEQYF.

The rearrangement joins TRBV2 to TRBJ2-3, with a weak D call TRBD2 (6 bases). The CDR3 is made up of 12 amino acids. Germline CDR1 SNHLY, CDR2 FYNNEI. V lost 10 bases, J lost 2 bases, and 10 bases lay in between. CDR3 in amino acids: CATGLTTDTQYF. The DNA for the CDR3 is TGTGCCACGGGACTTACCACAGATACGCAGTATTTT.

The DNA for the CDR3 is TGTGCCAGCAGTCCCGGACAGGGGAGAGGCTACACCTTC. Its translation: CASSPGQGRGYTF. J is TRBJ1-2 and V is TRBV27; 9 bases match TRBD1. Per the germline V gene, CDR1 is MNHEY and CDR2 is SMNVEV (reference sequence). Unmatched junction bases numbered 6, after V lost 5 bases and J lost 8 bases. The CDR3 covers 13 residues.

The J gene is TRBJ1-2, the V gene TRBV2, with D possibly being TRBD1 (5 bases). The CDR3 sequence is 14 residues long. CDR1 is SNHLY and CDR2 is FYNNEI in the germline V gene. Trimming cost V 8 bases and J 8 bases, with 21 bases left between them. CDR3: CASFRDQGRAGYTF. DNA of the CDR3: TGTGCCAGCTTTCGGGACCAGGGAAGGGCGGGCTACACCTTC.

CDR3 residues: CASSPDVNYGYTF. The DNA for the CDR3 is TGCGCCAGCAGCCCCGACGTTAACTATGGCTACACCTTC. The V and J genes are TRBV5-1 and TRBJ1-2; D uncertain. The V gene's germline CDR1 is SGHRS and CDR2 YFSETQ. The CDR3 length is 13 residues. V lost 4 bases and J 1 base, leaving 8 bases between the germline ends.

The genes are TRBV18 and TRBJ2-5; TRBD2 might be the D (6 bases). Trimming shortened V by 2 bases and J by 0 bases, and 19 bases separated the two germline ends. Germline assignment: CDR1 KGHSH and CDR2 LQKENI. The CDR3 runs 18 residues. The CDR3 DNA follows: TGTGCCAGCTCACCAGTAAGGGCCAAGGCGGGGTACCAAGAGACCCAGTACTTC. Its translation is CASSPVRAKAGYQETQYF. Variable domain in full (rest from reference TRBV18 and TRBJ2-5): NAGVMQNPRHLVRRRGQEARLRCSPMKGHSHVYWYRQLPEEGLKFMVYLQKENIIDESGMPKERFSAEFPKEGPSILRIQQVVRGDSAAYFCASSPVRAKAGYQETQYFGPGTRLLVL.